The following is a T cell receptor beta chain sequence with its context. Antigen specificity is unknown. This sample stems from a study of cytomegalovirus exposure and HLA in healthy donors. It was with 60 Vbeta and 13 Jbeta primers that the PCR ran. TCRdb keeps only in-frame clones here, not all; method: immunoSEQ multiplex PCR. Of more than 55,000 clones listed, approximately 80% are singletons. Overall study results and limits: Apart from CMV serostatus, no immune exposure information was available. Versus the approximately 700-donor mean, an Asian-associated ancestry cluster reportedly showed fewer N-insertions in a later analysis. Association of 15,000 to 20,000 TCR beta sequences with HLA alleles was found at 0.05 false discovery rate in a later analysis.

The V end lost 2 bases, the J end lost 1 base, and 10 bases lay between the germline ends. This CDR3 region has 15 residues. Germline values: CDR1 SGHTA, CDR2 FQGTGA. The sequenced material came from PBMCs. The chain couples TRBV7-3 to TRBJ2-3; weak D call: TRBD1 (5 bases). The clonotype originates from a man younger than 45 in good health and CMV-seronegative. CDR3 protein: CASSLGLGGTDTQYF. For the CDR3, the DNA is TGTGCCAGCAGCTTAGGGCTAGGGGGCACAGATACGCAGTATTTT.